This T cell receptor (beta chain) was profiled in a study of molecular identifiers for immune sequencing clone quantification. Trimming left V 2 bases short and J 6 bases short, with 9 bases between. This CDR3 has 13 residues. CDR1 is MNHEY and CDR2 is SMNVEV in the germline V gene (reference sequence). This clonotype was recorded many times. Sorted inputs of 20,000 to 1,000,000 cells, with 10%, 30% or 50% RNA, yielded naive CD8 libraries. The sorting of naive CD8 T cells used the CD8+CD4-CCR7+CD45RA+ phenotype. The bulk TCR libraries were made with methods described before and with listed TCR primers. Each CDR3 protein gets one entry after TCRdb re-called the PCR reads with MiXCR. The table includes approximately 320,000 distinct CDR3 sequences, about 22% detected once.

The material sequenced was naive CD8+ T cells from blood, with Jurkat cell RNA spiked in. The subset here: FACS-sorted CD8+CD4-CCR7+CD45RA+ naive T cells. The genes are TRBV27 and TRBJ2-3, with D unresolved. The source is a human donor in good health. Some libraries in this study had Jurkat cell RNA spiked in. The chain's CDR3 is CASSLVMADTQYF. CDR3 in DNA: TGTGCCAGCAGTTTAGTGATGGCGGATACGCAGTATTTT.